The clone carrying this T cell receptor (beta chain) was counted ten times or more. TCRdb re-analysed the 5' RACE reads in MiXCR, keeping a single row per CDR3 protein. The table lists 200,000 or so distinct CDR3 sequences, 7.5% of them singletons. The data derive from a study of identical twins. The CDR3 covers 15 residues. Trimming took off 5 bases at V and 3 bases at J, with 14 bases between the two ends. Germline V gene lookup returns CDR1 SGHAT and CDR2 FQDESV (reference sequence). The sample also formed part of further work on yellow fever vaccine responses in identical twins.

This clonotype was sampled from a young woman in good health. The sequenced material came from memory (CD45RO+) T cells sorted from blood. The rearrangement joins TRBV11-1 to TRBJ2-1; D is undetermined. CDR3 protein: CASSPTPDIYNEQFF. The CDR3 DNA reads TGTGCCAGCAGCCCGACCCCCGACATCTACAATGAGCAGTTCTTC.